The source of this T cell receptor beta chain is a study of blood T cell repertoires in COVID-19. Study context: Sites in the United States, Italy and Spain provided acute and convalescent COVID-19 samples. Sources were T cells, B-cell-depleted T cells, or PBMCs; the material itself was cDNA or gDNA.

The CDR3 length is 13 residues. CDR1 MDHEN and CDR2 SYDVKM come from the germline V gene. Trimming removed 10 bases from V and 10 bases from J, with 20 bases in between. Per the study methods: How many nucleated cells were present was estimated from reference gene primer amplification. Measured with immunoSEQ multiplex PCR; TCRdb has only the in-frame clones, and not every one. V, J and clone size are those of that table, while D and trimming were read from the DNA. This sample carries under 250,000 clones, roughly 89% of them seen once, and the ten largest clones take about 6.5%. The source material was peripheral blood. V and J are TRBV28 and TRBJ2-1; D is perhaps TRBD2 (6 bases). The sequence derives from a man in his 60s who had recovered from COVID-19. CDR3 amino acids: CATNSGGAAEQFF. The CDR3 DNA is TGTGCCACCAATAGCGGAGGGGCTGCGGAGCAGTTCTTC.